This T cell receptor (beta chain) was obtained from a study of blood T cell repertoires in COVID-19. V trimming: 6 bases; J trimming: 0 bases; junction bases outside the gene matches: 1. The CDR3 runs 14 residues. Germline CDR1 LNHDA, CDR2 SQIVND (reference sequence). TCRdb keeps only in-frame clones here, not all; method: immunoSEQ multiplex PCR. The sample yields about 40,000 clones, around 77% seen once. The specimen was peripheral blood. This TCR came from a woman of 80 years or more with acute or convalescent COVID-19. This rearrangement joins TRBV19 to TRBJ2-1; 8 positions match TRBD2. CDR3 protein: CASRTSDSYNEQFF. CDR3 coding DNA: TGTGCCAGTAGGACTAGCGACTCCTACAATGAGCAGTTCTTC.